The 19 T cell receptor beta chains presented below share a single source sample, sequenced in a study of cytomegalovirus exposure and HLA in healthy donors. Vbeta (60) and Jbeta (13) primers were used in the PCR. Libraries were prepared by immunoSEQ multiplex PCR; TCRdb keeps only in-frame clonotypes and omits some of them. The sample shows 150,000 to 200,000 clones, more than 60% of them seen only once. Input material: PBMCs. These receptor sequences come from a man younger than 40 in good health and CMV-seropositive.

V usage is TRBV27 and J usage is TRBJ2-7, with TRBD2 matching over 8 bases. The CDR3 consists of 14 residues. Germline loops: CDR1 MNHEY, CDR2 SMNVEV (reference sequence). J was trimmed by 3 bases and V by 4 bases; bases with no gene match: 5. CDR3 sequence: CASSSGRAFYEQYF. In nucleotides, the CDR3 is TGTGCCAGCAGTTCCGGGAGGGCCTTCTACGAGCAGTACTTC.

For this clone: The CDR3 carries no conserved terminal phenylalanine or tryptophan, so it likely arises from a read error. V usage is TRBV5-1 and J usage is TRBJ1-2, with D possibly matching TRBD1 (5 bases). Germline V lookup: CDR1 SGHRS, CDR2 YFSETQ. The CDR3 runs to 13 residues. V was trimmed by 0 bases and J by 4 bases, leaving 7 bases between them. The chain's CDR3 is CASSLAQGYGYTL. The CDR3 DNA reads TGCGCCAGCAGCTTGGCTCAGGGCTATGGCTACACCCTC.

This clone turned up a few times. CDR3 sequence: CASSYWTSSYNEQFF. The CDR3 coding sequence is TGTGCCAGCAGTTACTGGACTAGCTCCTACAATGAGCAGTTCTTC. The chain uses TRBV6-5 and TRBJ2-1, with TRBD2 identical over 7 bases. The CDR3 is 15 residues long. Germline V gene sequence: CDR1 MNHEY, CDR2 SVGAGI. V trimming: 1 base; J trimming: 0 bases; junction bases outside the gene matches: 0.

This chain joins TRBV28 and TRBJ2-7, with 10 positions matching TRBD2. This CDR3 is 14 amino acids long. Germline CDR1 MDHEN, CDR2 SYDVKM. Trimming took 6 bases from V and 7 from J; bases not matched to a gene: 9. CDR3 residues: CASSRSGGILEQYF. CDR3 nucleotides: TGTGCCAGCAGCCGTAGCGGGGGGATACTTGAGCAGTACTTC.

In its sample, this clone was seen a few times. V is TRBV30 and J is TRBJ1-1, with TRBD1 identical over 7 bases. The germline V gene has CDR1 GTSNPN and CDR2 SVGIG (reference sequence). The CDR3 has 12 amino acids. With 4 bases clipped from V and 2 bases from J, the junction kept 1 base outside the gene matches. For the CDR3, the DNA is TGTGCCTGGACAGGGGGAAACACTGAAGCTTTCTTT. This gives the protein CAWTGGNTEAFF.

The rearrangement joins TRBV7-2 to TRBJ2-1; D remains unclear. The V end lost 1 base, the J end lost 5 bases, and 9 bases lay between the germline ends. The CDR3 runs to 14 residues. The germline V gene encodes CDR1 SGHTA and CDR2 FQGNSA. CDR3 region: CASSLGYNNNEQFF. CDR3 sequence (DNA): TGTGCCAGCAGCTTAGGGTACAACAACAATGAGCAGTTCTTC.

The genes are TRBV2 and TRBJ2-3, with D possibly TRBD2 on 6 matching bases. Trimming took 2 bases from V and 0 from J, leaving 12 bases between them. The CDR3 covers 16 residues. CDR1 SNHLY and CDR2 FYNNEI come from the germline V gene. CDR3 region: CASSERPSDSTDTQYF. Here the CDR3 DNA reads TGTGCCAGCAGTGAACGCCCTAGCGACAGCACAGATACGCAGTATTTT.

The rearrangement links TRBV4-2 to TRBJ1-1; 8 nucleotides agree with TRBD1. Germline trimming cut 4 bases from V and 1 base from J; bases unmatched to any gene: 2. This CDR3 region has 14 residues. Per germline, CDR1 LGHNA and CDR2 YNFKEQ. CDR3 region: CASSPGTGNTEAFF. DNA of the CDR3: TGTGCCAGCAGCCCCGGGACAGGGAACACTGAAGCTTTCTTT.

CDR3 in amino acids: CASSLSPPTLRRETDTQYF. DNA for the CDR3: TGTGCCAGCAGTTTATCGCCCCCAACCCTTAGGCGGGAGACAGATACGCAGTATTTT. V and J are TRBV27 and TRBJ2-3; 7 bases line up with TRBD2. Trimming at V came to 0 bases and at J to 3 bases, leaving 15 bases not matched to a gene. Germline-derived CDR1 and CDR2 are MNHEY and SMNVEV (reference sequence). The CDR3 runs to 19 residues.

The rearrangement links TRBV4-1 to TRBJ2-1; 10 nucleotides align to TRBD2. The CDR3 has 18 amino acids. Germline V lookup: CDR1 MGHRA, CDR2 YSYEKL. Unmatched junction bases numbered 14, after V lost 4 bases and J lost 5 bases. CDR3 nucleotide sequence: TGCGCCAGCAGCCGCCAGGGTTCTAGCGGGAGTTACCACAATGAGCAGTTCTTC. Translation: CASSRQGSSGSYHNEQFF.

The CDR3 DNA sequence: TGTGCCAGCAGCCTAACAGGGGGCGCGGTGAACACTGAAGCTTTCTTT. Translation: CASSLTGGAVNTEAFF. This rearrangement joins TRBV7-9 to TRBJ1-1, with 9 bases matching TRBD1. V dropped 5 bases and J dropped 0; count of bases not matched to a gene: 7. CDR1 is SEHNR and CDR2 is FQNEAQ in the germline V gene (reference sequence). The CDR3 has 16 residues. Supplemented by reference TRBV7-9 and TRBJ1-1, the full variable domain reads DTGVSQNPRHKITKRGQNVTFRCDPISEHNRLYWYRQTLGQGPEFLTYFQNEAQLEKSRLLSDRFSAERPKGSFSTLEIQRTEQGDSAMYLCASSLTGGAVNTEAFFGQGTRLTVV.

Notes on this clone: This sample also contains other DNA sequences that code for the same CDR3. The chain has TRBV5-1 and TRBJ1-1; no reliable D call. The CDR3 consists of 14 residues. CDR1 and CDR2 from the germline V gene are SGHRS and YFSETQ. Trimming took 0 bases from V and 2 from J, leaving 8 bases between them. The CDR3 loop is CASSLGQANTEAFF. In nucleotides, the CDR3 is TGCGCCAGCAGCTTGGGCCAAGCAAACACTGAAGCTTTCTTT.

V is TRBV7-6 and J is TRBJ2-1; TRBD1 is a possible D gene (6 bases). The germline CDR1 and CDR2 sequences are SGHVS and FNYEAQ. V lost 5 bases and J 10 bases, leaving 12 bases between the germline ends. The CDR3 loop spans 12 amino acids. The CDR3 spells CASSRGDREQFF. In nucleotides, the CDR3 is TGTGCCAGCAGCAGGGGTGACAGGGAGCAGTTCTTC.

This clone was seen a handful of times. The chain employs TRBV6-6 and TRBJ2-5; the D gene is possibly TRBD1 (7 bases). Germline values: CDR1 MNHNY, CDR2 SVGAGI (reference sequence). This CDR3 has 13 amino acids. V lost 6 bases and J lost 4, with 12 bases in between. The DNA for the CDR3 is TGTGCCAGCAGGAGACAGGGAGGAGAGACCCAGTACTTC. The encoded protein is CASRRQGGETQYF.

The V and J genes are TRBV28 and TRBJ1-2; D gene ambiguous. With 3 bases removed from V and 8 bases from J, the gap between germline ends came to 16 bases. Looked up from germline, CDR1 is MDHEN and CDR2 is SYDVKM. The CDR3 covers 14 residues. CDR3 sequence reads: CASSFIWGAGGYTF. The CDR3 DNA reads as TGTGCCAGCAGTTTTATCTGGGGAGCAGGAGGCTACACCTTC.

The V gene is TRBV19, the J gene TRBJ1-4, with D tentatively TRBD1 (6 bases). There are 13 residues in the CDR3. CDR1 is LNHDA, CDR2 SQIVND, per germline (reference sequence). V was pared by 4 bases and J by 7 bases, with 10 bases between. The CDR3 loop reads CASSTGVREKLFF. In DNA form, the CDR3 reads TGTGCCAGTAGTACAGGGGTACGTGAAAAACTGTTTTTT.

V is TRBV6-6 and J is TRBJ1-1, with D maybe TRBD1 (6 bases). CDR3 length: 16 residues. CDR1 is MNHNY, CDR2 SVGAGI, per germline (reference sequence). Trimming shortened V by 2 bases and J by 4 bases, and 17 bases separated the two germline ends. CDR3 protein: CASSYLGTPRGTEAFF. In DNA, the CDR3 is TGTGCCAGCAGTTACCTAGGGACACCCCGGGGCACTGAAGCTTTCTTT.

The V call is TRBV6-6, the J call TRBJ1-2, with D hard to call. The CDR3 sequence is 11 residues long. In germline, CDR1 is MNHNY, CDR2 SVGAGI (reference sequence). V was cut by 6 bases and J by 8 bases, with 10 bases left in between. This CDR3 reads CASSPTWGYTF. The CDR3 nucleotides are TGTGCCAGCAGCCCCACTTGGGGCTACACCTTC.

The V and J genes are TRBV11-2 and TRBJ1-2; maybe TRBD1 (6 bases). V gave up 6 bases and J gave up 8 bases, with 22 bases separating them. This CDR3 has 15 amino acids. Germline values: CDR1 SGHAT, CDR2 FQNNGV. CDR3 sequence: CASRSSTGWGRGYTF. The DNA for the CDR3 is TGTGCCAGCAGATCATCGACAGGATGGGGGAGAGGCTACACCTTC.